This T cell receptor (beta chain) came from a study of regulatory T cells in long-lasting Graves disease. Relying on iRepertoire HTBI primers and Arm-PCR of CDR3 regions, the team built TCR beta libraries. TCRdb recomputed calls from the multiplex PCR reads with MiXCR, one row per CDR3 protein. Counted here are roughly 420,000 distinct CDR3 sequences, about a sixth occurring once; the ten biggest clones make up about 10%. There are many counts of this clonotype. Deletions cut 6 bases from V and 7 bases from J, with 12 bases between. This CDR3 comprises 13 residues. Specified time point: newly diagnosed GD, antithyroid drugs for less than 3 months. The TCR library was made from RNA that had been extracted from PBMCs in TRIzol. The same data also went into a second study, on T cells in Graves' hyperthyroidism and ophthalmopathy.

V and J are TRBV12-3 or TRBV12-4 and TRBJ1-4; D ambiguous. The TCR originated in a woman in her twenties or thirties with Graves disease. The sample in question was peripheral blood mononuclear cells (PBMCs), obtained at new diagnosis, from a patient treated with antithyroid drugs. The CDR3 nucleotides read TGTGCCAGCAGCCTCAACGCTCGTGAAAAACTGTTTTTT. It specifies CASSLNAREKLFF.